This T cell receptor beta chain was identified in a study of graft-versus-host responses after intestinal transplantation. At the level of the study: Induction with anti-thymocyte globulin, then tacrolimus and steroids for about 3 years, was given to all recipients.

General observations from the study: Patients who carried graft-donor T cell macrochimerism also had high graft-versus-host to host-versus-graft clonal ratios in their allografts. The recipient marrow held GvH clones, and some of them showed up first in ileum or blood. An association linked early post-transplant HvG declines with peak circulating GvH clone levels.

With regard to this clone: No antigen is known for it.

Using immunoSEQ multiplex PCR, the repertoire was profiled, and TCRdb retains in-frame clones only, with some absent. The data contain approximately 85,000 clones, just under 95% of them seen just once; the ten biggest clones take up approximately 1%. Germline V gene lookup returns CDR1 MNHEY and CDR2 SVGAGI. The CDR3 is 16 amino acids. V dropped 0 bases and J dropped 6; count of bases not matched to a gene: 8. This sequence originates from a human donor who was the organ donor for an intestinal transplant. The chain joins TRBV6-5 to TRBJ2-1; 7 nucleotides line up with TRBD1. The sample was unstimulated CD8+ T cells sorted from spleen or lymph node cells, taken before transplant. Here the CDR3 reads CASSYSSPAGGNEQFF. In DNA, the CDR3 is TGTGCCAGCAGTTACTCCAGTCCGGCAGGGGGCAATGAGCAGTTCTTC.